These 4 T cell receptor beta chains originate from one sample sequenced in a study of CD8 T cells in ankylosing spondylitis. Notes on the study in general: Seemingly distinctive of ankylosing spondylitis blood was a TCR beta motif formed by eight highly homologous variants.

TCRdb used MiXCR to reprocess the 5' RACE reads, holding one entry per CDR3 protein. This sample has hundreds of thousands of distinct CDR3 sequences, with 17% found just once. Antigen specificity for these receptors is unknown. The sequencing sample was made of blood, either unsorted or a sorted T cell fraction (not recorded which). Source of these receptors: a male donor with ankylosing spondylitis.

This clonotype was observed many times. In DNA, the CDR3 is TGTGCCAGCAAGAGCAGTCCTTCGAACACCGGGGAGCTGTTTTTT. Its translation: CASKSSPSNTGELFF. V usage is TRBV2 and J usage is TRBJ2-2; no definite D call. This CDR3 has 15 residues. CDR1 is SNHLY, CDR2 FYNNEI, per germline. V lost 7 bases and J 0 bases, leaving 12 bases between the germline ends. The variable domain in full, with the rest retrieved from reference TRBV2 and TRBJ2-2, is EPEVTQTPSHQVTQMGQEVILRCVPISNHLYFYWYRQILGQKVEFLVSFYNNEISEKSEIFDDQFSVERPDGSNFTLKIRSTKLEDSAMYFCASKSSPSNTGELFFGEGSRLTVL.

The table lists this clonotype with a few counts. V is TRBV28 and J is TRBJ1-2; D remains ambiguous. Trimming stripped 3 bases from V and 6 bases from J, with 5 bases between. Germline-derived CDR1 and CDR2 are MDHEN and SYDVKM. The CDR3 runs to 11 residues. As DNA, the CDR3 is TGTGCCAGCAGTTTGTACGATGGCTACACCTTC. Translation gives CASSLYDGYTF.

V is TRBV3-1 and J is TRBJ2-7; TRBD1 matches at 9 bases. This CDR3 comprises 15 residues. Germline CDR1 is LGHDT and CDR2 is YNNKEL (reference sequence). The V gene end was trimmed by 3 bases and the J gene end by 5 bases; junction bases not matched to a gene: 8. CDR3 coding DNA: TGTGCCAGCAGCCACGTCCGGACAGGGGACGACGAGCAGTACTTC. Translating gives CASSHVRTGDDEQYF.

The gene calls are TRBV4-2 and TRBJ2-1; D might be TRBD1 or TRBD2, each matching 5 bases. Trimming took off 0 bases at V and 6 bases at J, with 9 bases between the two ends. The germline gives CDR1 LGHNA, CDR2 YNFKEQ. The CDR3 sequence is 14 residues long. The CDR3 region is CASSQELGTNEQFF. CDR3 nucleotides: TGTGCCAGCAGCCAAGAACTAGGGACCAATGAGCAGTTCTTC.